This T cell receptor beta chain derives from a study of cytomegalovirus exposure and HLA in healthy donors. Regarding the study as a whole: Per a later analysis, 15,000 to 20,000 TCR beta sequences showed association with HLA alleles at 0.05 false discovery rate. It was shown in a later analysis that HLA-associated TCR beta chains were more clonally expanded than other, equally common chains.

As to this clone: Its antigen is not known.

V dropped 7 bases and J dropped 2; count of bases not matched to a gene: 12. The CDR3 is 15 residues long. From germline, CDR1 is SQVTM and CDR2 ANQGSEA. Use of 60 Vbeta and 13 Jbeta primers characterized the PCR. Clones were read by immunoSEQ multiplex PCR, and TCRdb kept only the in-frame ones, dropping some. In the table there are approximately 110,000 clones, less than 20% of which are singletons. Sequencing used PBMCs. The source is a woman under 30 in good health and CMV-seronegative. The chain couples TRBV29-1 to TRBJ1-2, with 8 positions matching TRBD1. The CDR3 region is CSAQGGTGQNYGYTF. For the CDR3, the DNA is TGCAGCGCTCAAGGGGGGACAGGCCAGAACTATGGCTACACCTTC.